Listed here is a single T cell receptor beta chain. Germline-derived CDR1 and CDR2 are SQVTM and ANQGSEA. V lost 6 bases and J lost 0; bases outside the gene matches: 8. This CDR3 spans 15 amino acids. This record comes from a study of CD8 T cells in Susac syndrome. Whole-study context: There were five or six sequenced Susac syndrome patients with active disease and about 8 in remission. Patients with Susac syndrome had blood drawn and were at that point therapy-naive, on corticosteroids, or on intravenous immunoglobulin alone.

The RNA input was about 0.5 to 1 ug, and it was reverse transcribed with random hexamers. The TCR beta CDR3 was amplified by immunoSEQ multiplex PCR across 54 Vbeta, 13 Jbeta. TCRdb used MiXCR to reprocess the immunoSEQ multiplex PCR reads, holding one entry per CDR3 protein. The table lists 95,000 to 150,000 distinct CDR3 sequences, 96% of them singletons. Each Susac syndrome patient had definite or probable disease by recently defined criteria. The clonotype was recovered from a human donor with Susac syndrome. Sequenced input: CD4+ T cells from PBMCs. The rearrangement links TRBV29-1 to TRBJ1-5; 7 nucleotides agree with TRBD1. CDR3 sequence reads: CSVRKGTDSNQPQHF. Here the CDR3 DNA reads TGCAGCGTCCGAAAAGGGACAGATAGCAATCAGCCCCAGCATTTT.